This record covers a single TCR beta chain. As yet, its antigen is unknown. These data originate in a study of shared clonotypes between healthy human individuals. The CDR3 spans 15 residues. The V gene end was trimmed by 4 bases and the J gene end by 5 bases; junction bases not matched to a gene: 8. CDR1 and CDR2 from the germline V gene are MRHNA and SNTAGT. Healthy HIV-negative adults with no recent acute infections or vaccinations were recruited as donors. Caucasian adults living in Nashville, Tennessee, provided all samples. The study's findings and limits: Roughly 4.6% of naive CD4 clonotypes were common to a few donors.

Authors' processing steps: Because ImmunoSEQ provided only junction sequences with no quality scores, the filtering differed. Profiled with immunoSEQ multiplex PCR; TCRdb holds only in-frame clones, not every one. Clonal size and the V and J genes are those of that table, whereas D and trimming came from the DNA. The repertoire holds approximately 98,000 clones, with roughly two thirds as singletons. The sequenced sample consisted of memory CD8+ T cells sorted from blood. Regarding subset: CD45RO+ cells pooled with CCR7-negative TemRA cells. V usage is TRBV6-4 and J usage is TRBJ2-3, with 8 bases aligning to TRBD1. The TCR comes from a woman aged 30 to 39 in good health. This CDR3 is CASSVEQGGVDTQYF. Written as DNA, the CDR3 is TGTGCCAGCAGTGTGGAACAGGGGGGAGTAGATACGCAGTATTTT.